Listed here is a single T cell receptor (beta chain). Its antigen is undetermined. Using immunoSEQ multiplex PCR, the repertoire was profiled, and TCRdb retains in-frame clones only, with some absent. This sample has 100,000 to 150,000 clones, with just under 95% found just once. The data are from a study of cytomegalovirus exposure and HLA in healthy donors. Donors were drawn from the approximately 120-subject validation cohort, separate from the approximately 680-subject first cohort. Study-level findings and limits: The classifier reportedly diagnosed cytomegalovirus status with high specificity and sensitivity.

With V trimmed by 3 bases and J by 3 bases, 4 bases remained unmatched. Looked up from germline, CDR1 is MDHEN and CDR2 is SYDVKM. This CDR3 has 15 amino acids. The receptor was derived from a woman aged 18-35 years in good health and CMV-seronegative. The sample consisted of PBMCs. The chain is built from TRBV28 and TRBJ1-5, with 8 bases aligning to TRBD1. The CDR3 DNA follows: TGTGCCAGCAGTTTTGGGACAGGATACAATCAGCCCCAGCATTTT. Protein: CASSFGTGYNQPQHF. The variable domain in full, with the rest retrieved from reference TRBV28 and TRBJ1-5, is DVKVTQSSRYLVKRTGEKVFLECVQDMDHENMFWYRQDPGLGLRLIYFSYDVKMKEKGDIPEGYSVSREKKERFSLILESASTNQTSMYLCASSFGTGYNQPQHFGDGTRLSIL.